This TCR beta chain stems from a study of shared clonotypes between healthy human individuals. Study results and limitations: Naive subsets tended to show greater estimated richness than memory subsets.

Turning to this clone: The antigen remains unidentified.

Clones were sequenced by immunoSEQ multiplex PCR, and TCRdb holds only the in-frame ones, with some missing. The sample yields some 500,000 clones, 96% seen once. This CDR3 contains 16 residues. J gave up 9 bases and V 6 bases, and 11 bases lay outside the gene matches. Germline V gene data show CDR1 as SGHTA and CDR2 as FQGNSA. The sequencing sample was made of naive CD4+ T cells sorted from blood. As for subset: CD45RA+ positively selected. The sequence came from a woman aged 25 to 39 in good health. The chain combines TRBV7-2 with TRBJ2-1; 13 bases are shared with TRBD2. In DNA, the CDR3 is TGTGCCAGCAGAAGGACTAGCGGGAGCACGAACAGTGAGCAGTTCTTC. Translated: CASRRTSGSTNSEQFF.